The 28 T cell receptor beta chains presented below share a single source sample, sequenced in a study of T cells in localized non-small cell lung cancer. Profiling relied on immunoSEQ multiplex PCR, and the TCRdb table lists in-frame clones only, not all of them. The sample carries approximately 50,000 clones, roughly nine tenths recorded once. Specimen: PBMCs, collected before any cancer treatment. The source is a man aged 40 to 75 with stage II lung adenocarcinoma.

The CDR3 coding sequence is TGCGCCAGCAGCTACGGGGGGCCGGGGGCCAACGTCCTGACTTTC. This gives the protein CASSYGGPGANVLTF. The J gene is TRBJ2-6, the V gene TRBV5-1, with D perhaps TRBD2 (7 bases). Trimming removed 3 bases from V and 4 bases from J, with 11 bases in between. CDR1 and CDR2 from the germline V gene are SGHRS and YFSETQ. The CDR3 has 15 residues.

The chain couples TRBV7-9 to TRBJ1-1; D unresolved. Trimming removed 6 bases at V and 6 bases at J, with 14 bases between. The germline CDR1 and CDR2 sequences are SEHNR and FQNEAQ (reference sequence). This CDR3 has 13 residues. DNA of the CDR3: TGTGCCAGCAGGCTCCAGGACCTATCTGAAGCTTTCTTT. This sequence encodes CASRLQDLSEAFF.

The chain links TRBV19 to TRBJ2-1; TRBD1 might be the D (6 bases). This CDR3 spans 14 amino acids. CDR1 LNHDA and CDR2 SQIVND come from the germline V gene (reference sequence). V was cut by 6 bases and J by 6 bases, with 15 bases left in between. The CDR3 DNA sequence: TGTGCCAGTAGCCCGACAGGACGGGGCAATGAGCAGTTCTTC. Its translation: CASSPTGRGNEQFF.

The chain links TRBV9 to TRBJ1-4; D remains unclear. From germline, CDR1 is SGDLS and CDR2 YYNGEE. The CDR3 is 15 amino acids. Trimming shortened V by 0 bases and J by 2 bases, and 8 bases separated the two germline ends. The CDR3: CASSVEGSTNEKLFF. CDR3 DNA: TGTGCCAGCAGCGTAGAGGGATCGACTAATGAAAAACTGTTTTTT.

CDR3 sequence (DNA): TGTGCCAGCAGTCCGTTTTCCGGGACAGGGTCTCAAGAGACCCAGTACTTC. It yields the protein CASSPFSGTGSQETQYF. The chain joins TRBV28 to TRBJ2-5; 9 nucleotides line up with TRBD1. J lost 2 bases, V lost 5 bases, and 12 bases had no gene match. Looked up from germline, CDR1 is MDHEN and CDR2 is SYDVKM. This CDR3 contains 17 residues.

V usage is TRBV5-1 and J usage is TRBJ2-4, with D unresolved. V dropped 1 base and J dropped 8 bases, with 13 bases sitting between them. The CDR3 has 14 residues. Germline V gene lookup returns CDR1 SGHRS and CDR2 YFSETQ. CDR3 amino acids: CASSLYRQEDIQYF. The DNA of the CDR3 is TGCGCCAGCAGCTTGTACCGCCAGGAAGACATTCAGTACTTC.

This clone was detected a few times. The V gene is TRBV10-2, the J gene TRBJ2-7; TRBD1 agrees at 7 bases. Germline V lookup: CDR1 WSHSY, CDR2 SAAADI. Losses at the gene ends were 6 bases for V and 2 bases for J; bases not matched to a gene: 7. The CDR3 is 14 amino acids. As DNA, the CDR3 is TGCGCCAGCAGGACAGGGTGGGGTGCCTACGAGCAGTACTTC. Protein sequence: CASRTGWGAYEQYF.

This rearrangement joins TRBV18 to TRBJ2-6, with a tentative D call TRBD2 (5 bases). V lost 0 bases to trimming and J lost 0 bases, with 12 bases between them. This CDR3 contains 18 residues. CDR1 is KGHSH, CDR2 LQKENI, per germline. The CDR3 sequence is CASSPPFTDYSGANVLTF. Written as DNA, the CDR3 is TGTGCCAGCTCACCACCTTTTACAGACTACTCTGGGGCCAACGTCCTGACTTTC. The entire variable domain, with the rest obtained from reference TRBV18 and TRBJ2-6, is as follows: NAGVMQNPRHLVRRRGQEARLRCSPMKGHSHVYWYRQLPEEGLKFMVYLQKENIIDESGMPKERFSAEFPKEGPSILRIQQVVRGDSAAYFCASSPPFTDYSGANVLTFGAGSRLTVL.

DNA of the CDR3: TGTGCCAGCAGTCGAACACAGAACACTGAAGCTTTCTTT. This translates into CASSRTQNTEAFF. The chain couples TRBV25-1 to TRBJ1-1; D is unclear. The CDR3 consists of 13 residues. Between the trimmed V and J ends, which lost 5 bases and 1 base, there was a span of 8 bases. Germline V gene sequence: CDR1 MGHDK, CDR2 SYGVNS.

The chain uses TRBV9 and TRBJ2-3; 7 nucleotides line up with TRBD1. There are 16 residues in the CDR3. Germline CDR1 is SGDLS and CDR2 is YYNGEE. V shed 3 bases, J shed 2 bases, and the junction held 9 bases outside the gene matches. CDR3: CASSATGNWNTDTQYF. Written as DNA, the CDR3 is TGTGCCAGCAGCGCGACAGGGAATTGGAACACAGATACGCAGTATTTT.

The V gene is TRBV28, the J gene TRBJ2-7, with a possible D match to TRBD1 (8 bases). V shed 5 bases and J shed 0 bases, with 20 bases lying between them. This CDR3 is built from 17 residues. Germline CDR1 MDHEN, CDR2 SYDVKM. In DNA form, the CDR3 reads TGTGCCAGCAGTCCGACAGGGGAGGGAGCGAGCTCCTACGAGCAGTACGTC. The encoded protein is CASSPTGEGASSYEQYV.

The chain links TRBV5-6 to TRBJ2-1, with D tentatively TRBD2 (6 bases). Trimming took 7 bases from V and 2 from J, leaving 13 bases between them. Germline CDR1 is SGHDT and CDR2 is YYEEEE. The CDR3 spans 14 residues. The CDR3 sequence is CASRAGSAYNEQFF. The CDR3 coding sequence is TGTGCCAGCCGGGCGGGGTCGGCCTACAATGAGCAGTTCTTC. The full variable domain, with the rest looked up from reference TRBV5-6 and TRBJ2-1, is DAGVTQSPTHLIKTRGQQVTLRCSPKSGHDTVSWYQQALGQGPQFIFQYYEEEERQRGNFPDRFSGHQFPNYSSELNVNALLLGDSALYLCASRAGSAYNEQFFGPGTRLTVL.

The chain combines TRBV19 with TRBJ2-2, with TRBD1 matching over 8 bases. Germline assignment: CDR1 LNHDA and CDR2 SQIVND (reference sequence). The CDR3 runs 17 residues. V gave up 5 bases and J gave up 5 bases; unmatched junction bases: 13. The CDR3 bases are TGTGCCAGTAGTCTTGGACAGGGCCGACGAAGGACCGGGGAGCTGTTTTTT. Translating gives CASSLGQGRRRTGELFF.

The V call is TRBV28, the J call TRBJ2-7; TRBD2 agrees at 7 bases. This CDR3 is 14 amino acids long. V was pared by 4 bases and J by 1 base, with 4 bases of the junction left unmatched. Germline CDR1 is MDHEN and CDR2 is SYDVKM. Written as DNA, the CDR3 is TGTGCCAGCAGTTCGGGGGGAGAGTCCTACGAGCAGTACGTC. This codes for CASSSGGESYEQYV.

The chain uses TRBV12-5 and TRBJ2-2, with 7 bases that match TRBD1. Germline V gene data show CDR1 as LGHNT and CDR2 as FRNRAP. This CDR3 contains 19 residues. V was pared by 1 base and J by 1 base, with 12 bases of the junction left unmatched. CDR3: CASGLDPSGRGLNTGELFF. The DNA of the CDR3 is TGTGCTAGTGGTTTGGATCCCAGCGGAAGGGGGCTGAACACCGGGGAGCTGTTTTTT. Variable domain in full (rest from reference TRBV12-5 and TRBJ2-2): DARVTQTPRHKVTEMGQEVTMRCQPILGHNTVFWYRQTMMQGLELLAYFRNRAPLDDSGMPKDRFSAEMPDATLATLKIQPSEPRDSAVYFCASGLDPSGRGLNTGELFFGEGSRLTVL.

The chain recombines TRBV5-4 with TRBJ2-5; 9 bases line up with TRBD1. The junction had 2 bases not matched to a gene; V was cut back by 0 bases and J by 5 bases. The CDR3 is 14 amino acids. Germline V gene lookup returns CDR1 SGHNT and CDR2 YYREEE (reference sequence). Written as DNA, the CDR3 is TGTGCCAGCAGCTTGGAAGGACAGGGGGAGACCCAGTACTTC. Its protein is CASSLEGQGETQYF.

V gene TRBV5-1 combines with J gene TRBJ1-1; unclear D gene. This CDR3 spans 14 amino acids. The V end lost 4 bases, the J end lost 2 bases, and 12 bases lay between the germline ends. The germline V gene has CDR1 SGHRS and CDR2 YFSETQ. For the CDR3, the DNA is TGCGCCAGCAGCGTTAGGGATGATAACACTGAAGCTTTCTTT. Translated, it gives CASSVRDDNTEAFF.

The V and J genes are TRBV10-3 and TRBJ2-1; D not resolved. Per the germline V gene, CDR1 is ENHRY and CDR2 is SYGVKD. Trimming removed 4 bases from V and 5 bases from J, with 6 bases in between. This CDR3 region has 12 residues. The CDR3 bases are TGTGCCATCAGTGGGGATAACAATGAGCAGTTCTTC. Translating it yields CAISGDNNEQFF.

V usage is TRBV5-1 and J usage is TRBJ1-1, with D possibly TRBD1 on 6 matching bases. The CDR3 loop spans 15 amino acids. From germline, CDR1 is SGHRS and CDR2 YFSETQ. V shed 1 base and J shed 0 bases, with 10 bases lying between them. CDR3 region: CASSLLGGLNTEAFF. DNA for the CDR3: TGCGCCAGCAGCTTGTTGGGGGGCCTGAACACTGAAGCTTTCTTT.

This chain uses TRBV19 with TRBJ2-1; D may correspond to TRBD1 or TRBD2 (6 bases each). The CDR3 extends over 14 amino acids. CDR1 and CDR2 (germline): LNHDA, SQIVND (reference sequence). Between the trimmed V and J ends, which lost 2 bases and 4 bases, there was a span of 9 bases. CDR3 bases: TGTGCCAGTAGTATAAGGGGGGTATACAATGAGCAGTTCTTC. Translation: CASSIRGVYNEQFF.

This clone turned up a few times. An end of the junction does not agree with germline; a read error may underlie this. The rearrangement joins TRBV19 to TRBJ1-2; D uncertain. Germline CDR1 reads LNHDA; CDR2 reads SQIVND (reference sequence). The CDR3 extends over 14 amino acids. In nucleotides, the CDR3 is TGTGCCAGTACCACACCGGGCAGCCCCTATGTCTACACCTTC. Translating it yields CASTTPGSPYVYTF.

This chain uses TRBV7-2 with TRBJ1-5; a possible D gene is TRBD1 (5 bases). The CDR3 is made up of 12 amino acids. V dropped 2 bases and J dropped 6 bases, with 5 bases sitting between them. CDR1 SGHTA and CDR2 FQGNSA come from the germline V gene. CDR3 protein: CASSLQGQPQHF. The DNA of the CDR3 is TGTGCCAGCAGCTTACAGGGTCAGCCCCAGCATTTT.

This clone was detected only once. The rearrangement joins TRBV7-3 to TRBJ2-5; tentative D call: TRBD1 (7 bases). CDR1 is SGHTA and CDR2 is FQGTGA in the germline V gene. V dropped 1 base and J dropped 5 bases, with 11 bases sitting between them. The CDR3 runs to 14 residues. The CDR3, as DNA: TGTGCCAGCAGCTTAAATGCAGGGGGGGAGACCCAGTACTTC. Protein product: CASSLNAGGETQYF.

This sequence joins TRBV19 and TRBJ1-2, with a weak D call TRBD1 (6 bases). V lost 7 bases, J lost 8 bases, and 20 bases lay in between. The germline V gene encodes CDR1 LNHDA and CDR2 SQIVND (reference sequence). The CDR3 is made up of 14 amino acids. CDR3 sequence reads: CASTPPGQGRGYTF. The CDR3 DNA reads as TGTGCCAGTACCCCCCCCGGGCAGGGGAGAGGCTACACCTTC.

V gene TRBV5-1 combines with J gene TRBJ1-2, with D uncertain. The CDR3 sequence is 15 residues long. V was clipped by 4 bases and J by 4 bases, with 17 bases between them. CDR1 and CDR2 (germline): SGHRS, YFSETQ. The CDR3 spells CASSLTPEEGYGYTF. The CDR3 bases are TGCGCCAGCAGCCTGACCCCGGAAGAGGGCTATGGCTACACCTTC. Together with reference TRBV5-1 and TRBJ1-2, the CDR3 gives the full variable domain: KAGVTQTPRYLIKTRGQQVTLSCSPISGHRSVSWYQQTPGQGLQFLFEYFSETQRNKGNFPGRFSGRQFSNSRSEMNVSTLELGDSALYLCASSLTPEEGYGYTFGSGTRLTVV.

The chain recombines TRBV14 with TRBJ2-5, with a tentative D call TRBD2 (5 bases). The V gene's germline CDR1 is SGHDN and CDR2 FVKESK. CDR3 length: 16 residues. V dropped 0 bases and J dropped 5 bases, with 16 bases sitting between them. The CDR3 coding sequence is TGTGCCAGCAGCCAAGAATTACCCGGCCCGGGGGAGACCCAGTACTTC. Protein product: CASSQELPGPGETQYF.

The CDR3 DNA reads TGTGCCAGCAGCTTGGGAGGGACTAGCGGAGAGACCCAGTACTTC. It translates to CASSLGGTSGETQYF. The V gene is TRBV5-4, the J gene TRBJ2-5; 11 bases agree with TRBD2. CDR1 and CDR2 (germline): SGHNT, YYREEE (reference sequence). Trimming at V came to 0 bases and at J to 4 bases, leaving 2 bases not matched to a gene. The CDR3 has 15 residues.

This clone was counted only a few times. This chain links TRBV11-3 with TRBJ2-3; D assignment may be TRBD1 or TRBD2 (5 bases each). This CDR3 spans 14 amino acids. From germline, CDR1 is SGHNT and CDR2 YENEEA. V lost 6 bases and J lost 6, with 16 bases in between. CDR3 sequence (DNA): TGTGCCAGCAGTCTCGGTCCCGAGGGGGATACGCAGTATTTT. Protein product: CASSLGPEGDTQYF.